These 20 T cell receptor beta chains came from one sample sequenced in a study of T cells in Graves' hyperthyroidism and ophthalmopathy. Regions amplified from RNA transcripts were the TCR beta CDR3 regions. The HTBI set primed first-round TCR CDR3 RT-PCR. TCRdb passed the multiplex PCR reads through MiXCR, listing each CDR3 protein once. The sample has under 650,000 distinct CDR3 sequences, about 17% seen once; the top ten hold 3.5% to 4%. The sequenced sample consisted of blood. These receptors came from a woman aged 25 to 39 with Graves' hyperthyroidism.

The genes are TRBV5-4 and TRBJ2-5; perhaps TRBD1 as D (5 bases). CDR1 is SGHNT, CDR2 YYREEE, per germline (reference sequence). V was shortened by 6 bases and J by 0 bases, with 18 bases between the two germline ends. CDR3 size: 16 residues. The CDR3 sequence: CASTDEQEPYQETQYF. For the CDR3, the DNA is TGTGCCAGCACGGACGAACAGGAACCGTACCAAGAGACCCAGTACTTC.

This sequence joins TRBV28 and TRBJ1-1; D possibly corresponds to TRBD1 (6 bases). CDR3 length equals 16 residues. CDR1 and CDR2 from the germline V gene are MDHEN and SYDVKM. The ends were cut back, 4 bases at V and 10 bases at J, with 25 bases in the middle. The DNA of the CDR3 is TGTGCCAGCAGTTCCACGACAATGACAGGCCTCGAAGTAGCTTTCTTT. Protein sequence: CASSSTTMTGLEVAFF. The full variable domain, with the rest looked up from reference TRBV28 and TRBJ1-1, is DVKVTQSSRYLVKRTGEKVFLECVQDMDHENMFWYRQDPGLGLRLIYFSYDVKMKEKGDIPEGYSVSREKKERFSLILESASTNQTSMYLCASSSTTMTGLEVAFFGQGTRLTVV.

This clonotype was counted a few times. The CDR3 spells CASSQGLLNEQFF. DNA of the CDR3: TGCGCCAGCAGCCAAGGACTCCTCAATGAGCAGTTCTTC. This chain uses TRBV4-1 with TRBJ2-1; no reliable D call. Trimming stripped 1 base from V and 6 bases from J, with 7 bases between. The germline V gene encodes CDR1 MGHRA and CDR2 YSYEKL. The length of the CDR3 is 13 residues.

The J gene is TRBJ2-1, the V gene TRBV6-2 or TRBV6-3, with TRBD2 matching 8 bases. The CDR3 is 16 residues long. Germline CDR1 reads MNHEY; CDR2 reads SVGEGT. Unmatched junction bases numbered 7, after V lost 4 bases and J lost 2 bases. The CDR3: CASSFRRSGTYNEQFF. The CDR3 bases are TGTGCCAGCAGTTTCCGACGTAGCGGGACCTACAATGAGCAGTTCTTC.

In this sample, this clonotype turned up many times. The V gene is TRBV28, the J gene TRBJ1-2; the D is unclear. Germline V lookup: CDR1 MDHEN, CDR2 SYDVKM. The CDR3 sequence is 12 residues long. V lost 6 bases and J 2 bases, leaving 7 bases between the germline ends. This chain's CDR3 is CASSLNNYGYTF. DNA of the CDR3: TGTGCCAGCAGCCTCAACAACTATGGCTACACCTTC.

This clonotype was seen ten or more times. V usage is TRBV28 and J usage is TRBJ2-4; TRBD1 matches 7 bases. The V segment lost 6 bases and the J segment 2 bases; nucleotides outside the gene matches: 4. CDR1 is MDHEN, CDR2 SYDVKM, per germline. The CDR3 is made up of 14 amino acids. The CDR3 loop reads CASRIQGPKNIQYF. The CDR3 DNA sequence: TGTGCCAGCAGGATACAGGGGCCCAAAAACATTCAGTACTTC.

There are many counts of this clonotype. This rearrangement joins TRBV9 to TRBJ2-7; D may match TRBD1 or TRBD2 (5 bases each). The CDR3 covers 11 residues. Looked up from germline, CDR1 is SGDLS and CDR2 is YYNGEE. V lost 2 bases and J lost 5, with 5 bases in between. DNA of the CDR3: TGTGCCAGCAGCGTGGGGGACGAGCAGTACTTC. Translation gives CASSVGDEQYF.

The chain couples TRBV18 to TRBJ2-2; D remains unclear. V was clipped by 2 bases and J by 6 bases, with 10 bases between them. The CDR3 has 14 amino acids. The V gene's germline CDR1 is KGHSH and CDR2 LQKENI. The CDR3 DNA follows: TGTGCCAGCTCACCAGAACCCTCATCCGGGGAGCTGTTTTTT. This translates into CASSPEPSSGELFF.

This clonotype appeared many times. The V and J genes are TRBV11-2 and TRBJ2-7; no reliable D call. V gave up 5 bases and J gave up 1 base, with 3 bases separating them. There are 11 residues in the CDR3. Germline assignment: CDR1 SGHAT and CDR2 FQNNGV. The CDR3 is CASSKSYEQYF. In nucleotides, the CDR3 is TGTGCCAGCAGCAAGTCCTACGAGCAGTACTTC.

This clonotype is a singleton in its sample. Here the CDR3 DNA reads TGTGCCAGCAGTTTTAGAGCGATGGCCTCCCGTAGATCGGAGACCCAGTACTTC. Its protein product is CASSFRAMASRRSETQYF. The V and J genes are TRBV28 and TRBJ2-5, with D unresolved. V was shortened by 3 bases and J by 5 bases, with 25 bases between the two germline ends. Per germline, CDR1 MDHEN and CDR2 SYDVKM. This CDR3 has 18 residues. Full variable domain (outside the CDR3, taken from reference TRBV28 and TRBJ2-5): DVKVTQSSRYLVKRTGEKVFLECVQDMDHENMFWYRQDPGLGLRLIYFSYDVKMKEKGDIPEGYSVSREKKERFSLILESASTNQTSMYLCASSFRAMASRRSETQYFGPGTRLLVL.

CDR3 sequence reads: CAWSYLGETQYF. In DNA, the CDR3 is TGTGCCTGGAGCTACTTGGGAGAGACCCAGTACTTC. The chain has TRBV30 and TRBJ2-5, with no clear D. Germline CDR1 reads GTSNPN; CDR2 reads SVGIG (reference sequence). This CDR3 is built from 12 residues. V lost 3 bases to trimming and J lost 4 bases, with 9 bases between them.

This clonotype was found a few times. The V call is TRBV27, the J call TRBJ2-7; D may be TRBD2 (6 bases). CDR3 size: 15 residues. From germline, CDR1 is MNHEY and CDR2 SMNVEV (reference sequence). V dropped 3 bases and J dropped 1 base, with 13 bases sitting between them. This CDR3 reads CASSFGAGMSYEQYF. The CDR3 DNA reads TGTGCCAGCAGTTTTGGGGCGGGGATGTCCTACGAGCAGTACTTC.

This clonotype showed up just a few times. The V gene is TRBV19, the J gene TRBJ2-1; 7 bases fit TRBD1. This CDR3 is built from 14 residues. Germline V lookup: CDR1 LNHDA, CDR2 SQIVND (reference sequence). Losses at the gene ends were 1 base for V and 7 bases for J; bases not matched to a gene: 4. The CDR3 region has the DNA TGTGCCAGTAGTATAGTGAAGGGGGCGAATGAGCAGTTCTTC. Its translation is CASSIVKGANEQFF.

In its sample, this clonotype was seen a few times. The V call is TRBV12-3 or TRBV12-4, the J call TRBJ2-3; possibly TRBD2 for D (5 bases). The CDR3 has 13 amino acids. V was cut by 6 bases and J by 4 bases, with 11 bases left in between. The CDR3 DNA reads as TGTGCCAGCAGCTTCCTAGCCGCAGATACGCAGTATTTT. This translates into CASSFLAADTQYF.

This clonotype showed up many times. The J gene is TRBJ2-2, the V gene TRBV16; TRBD1 aligns across 10 bases. With 4 bases clipped from V and 4 bases from J, the junction kept 3 bases outside the gene matches. Germline CDR1 KGHSY, CDR2 FQNENV. CDR3 size: 15 residues. The CDR3 coding sequence is TGTGCCAGCAGCCGGACAGGGGGAGGCACCGGGGAGCTGTTTTTT. This codes for CASSRTGGGTGELFF.

Concerning this clonotype itself: Sequence at one end of the junction differs from germline and may be a read error. The rearrangement uses TRBV7-2 and TRBJ1-6; D uncertain. Germline values: CDR1 SGHTA, CDR2 FQGNSA. The CDR3 totals 13 residues. The chain's CDR3 is CASSPLSNSPPHF. CDR3 bases: TGTGCCAGCAGCCCTCTTAGTAATTCACCCCCCCACTTT.

The CDR3 nucleotides are TGTGCCAGCGCGGGACGGGGATACAATGAGCAGTTCTTC. It encodes CASAGRGYNEQFF. The chain is built from TRBV25-1 and TRBJ2-1, with D possibly TRBD2 on 6 matching bases. CDR1 and CDR2 from the germline V gene are MGHDK and SYGVNS. Between the trimmed V and J ends, which lost 8 bases and 4 bases, there was a span of 12 bases. This CDR3 is 13 amino acids long.

The J gene is TRBJ2-5, the V gene TRBV5-4; D gene ambiguous. The germline V gene has CDR1 SGHNT and CDR2 YYREEE (reference sequence). The CDR3 extends over 12 amino acids. Trimming took 5 bases from V and 10 from J, leaving 15 bases between them. Here the CDR3 reads CASSHYTTDQYF. CDR3 nucleotide sequence: TGTGCCAGCAGTCACTACACGACGGACCAGTACTTC.

There are many counts of this clonotype. The gene calls are TRBV12-3 or TRBV12-4 and TRBJ2-3, with 7 bases that match TRBD1. The CDR3 length is 14 residues. The V segment lost 5 bases and the J segment 6 bases; nucleotides outside the gene matches: 8. CDR3: CASSPGGQADTQYF. As DNA, the CDR3 is TGTGCCAGCAGTCCCGGAGGACAGGCCGATACGCAGTATTTT.

J is TRBJ2-1 and V is TRBV19, with 7 bases aligning to TRBD2. Germline V gene lookup returns CDR1 LNHDA and CDR2 SQIVND (reference sequence). This CDR3 has 16 residues. J was trimmed by 0 bases and V by 6 bases; bases with no gene match: 8. The CDR3 spells CASRILAGSSYNEQFF. The CDR3 nucleotides are TGTGCCAGTAGAATCTTAGCGGGCAGCTCCTACAATGAGCAGTTCTTC.